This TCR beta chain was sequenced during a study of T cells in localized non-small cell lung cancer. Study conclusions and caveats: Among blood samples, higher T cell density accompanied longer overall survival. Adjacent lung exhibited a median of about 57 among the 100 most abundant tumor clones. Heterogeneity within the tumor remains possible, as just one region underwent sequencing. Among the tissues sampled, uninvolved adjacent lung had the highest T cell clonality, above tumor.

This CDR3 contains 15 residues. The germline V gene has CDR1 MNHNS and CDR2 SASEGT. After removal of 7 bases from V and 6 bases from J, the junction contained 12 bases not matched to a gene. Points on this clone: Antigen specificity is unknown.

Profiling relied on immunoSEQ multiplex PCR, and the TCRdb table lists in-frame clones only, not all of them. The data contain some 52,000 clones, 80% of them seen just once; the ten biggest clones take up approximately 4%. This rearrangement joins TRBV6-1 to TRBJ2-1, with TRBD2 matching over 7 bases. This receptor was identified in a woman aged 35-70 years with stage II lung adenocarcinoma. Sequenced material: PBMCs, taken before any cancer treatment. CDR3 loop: CASKHASGLLNEQFF. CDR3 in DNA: TGTGCCAGCAAGCACGCTAGCGGACTCCTCAATGAGCAGTTCTTC.